These T cell receptor beta chains were read from a single sample in a study of regulatory T cells in long-lasting Graves disease. TCRdb processed the multiplex PCR reads anew with MiXCR; each CDR3 protein has one entry. The sample carries around 450,000 distinct CDR3 sequences, over 14% recorded once. The data were also submitted as part of a second study, on T cells in Graves' hyperthyroidism and ophthalmopathy.

Sample: peripheral blood mononuclear cells (PBMCs), taken at new diagnosis, from a patient treated with antithyroid drugs. The receptors come from a woman in her 40s with Graves disease. Both conserved end residues are part of each CDR3. The D gene is left open where the match is weak. Not all rows give a size; the values are once, few, many and, for expanded clones, a class.

CDR3aa,CDR3nt,v_gene,j_gene,abundance,d_gene
CASSSFDRSIYEQYF,TGCGCCAGCAGCTCCTTCGACAGGTCTATCTACGAGCAGTACTTC,TRBV4-1,TRBJ2-7,NA,NA
CTSSPMAGGNEKLFF,TGTACCAGCAGCCCCATGGCGGGGGGGAATGAAAAACTGTTTTTT,TRBV11-2,TRBJ1-4,NA,NA
CASSIGGAEDNEQFF,TGTGCCAGTAGTATAGGGGGAGCGGAGGACAATGAGCAGTTCTTC,TRBV19,TRBJ2-1,NA,NA
CASSSRRLGVGDTQYF,TGTGCCAGCAGCTCCAGGCGGCTTGGAGTTGGAGATACGCAGTATTTT,TRBV7-9,TRBJ2-3,NA,NA
CASSRQGRMNEQFF,TGTGCCAGCAGTCGTCAGGGGCGCATGAATGAGCAGTTCTTC,TRBV7-6,TRBJ2-1,few,NA
CASSGPGSNQPQHF,TGTGCCAGCAGCGGACCAGGGAGCAATCAGCCCCAGCATTTT,TRBV9,TRBJ1-5,few,NA
CASSLSGSRNIQYF,TGTGCCAGCAGCCTTAGCGGGAGTAGAAACATTCAGTACTTC,TRBV3-1,TRBJ2-4,few,TRBD2
CASSDQIGRQFF,TGTGCCAGCAGTGACCAAATCGGTAGGCAGTTCTTC,TRBV2,TRBJ2-1,many,NA
CASSSPGLAGVYEQYF,TGTGCCAGCAGTTCTCCGGGACTAGCGGGAGTCTACGAGCAGTACTTC,TRBV28,TRBJ2-7,many,TRBD2
CASSYRTSGKNTGELFF,TGTGCCAGCAGTTACCGGACTAGCGGGAAGAACACCGGGGAGCTGTTTTTT,TRBV6-2/TRBV6-3,TRBJ2-2,NA,TRBD2
CVARGPLNYGYTF,TGTGTAGCCAGGGGACCTCTCAACTATGGCTACACCTTC,TRBV7-9,TRBJ1-2,NA,NA
CASSSQLDTTNTEAFF,TGTGCCAGCAGCTCCCAACTCGACACAACGAACACTGAAGCTTTCTTT,TRBV7-2,TRBJ1-1,many,NA
CASSLGQGLGEKLFF,TGTGCCAGCAGCTTGGGACAGGGGTTGGGTGAAAAACTGTTTTTT,TRBV7-4,TRBJ1-4,once,TRBD1
CASSSSFYEQYF,TGTGCCAGCAGCTCAAGCTTCTACGAGCAGTACTTC,TRBV13,TRBJ2-7,NA,NA
CASSPGTGIRETQYF,TGTGCCAGCAGCCCGGGGACAGGTATTCGGGAGACCCAGTACTTC,TRBV5-6,TRBJ2-5,NA,TRBD1
CASSFGTAVSGYTF,TGTGCCAGCAGCTTCGGGACAGCCGTAAGTGGCTACACCTTC,TRBV14,TRBJ1-2,NA,TRBD1
CASSQATGQGRDTEAFF,TGTGCCAGCAGCCAAGCGACGGGACAGGGGCGGGACACTGAAGCTTTCTTT,TRBV3-1,TRBJ1-1,NA,TRBD1
CASSPTPGLAGFYEQYF,TGTGCCAGCAGCCCAACACCCGGACTAGCGGGATTCTACGAGCAGTACTTC,TRBV3-1,TRBJ2-7,many,TRBD2
CASSSDRRGETQYF,TGTGCCAGCAGCTCCGACAGGAGAGGAGAGACCCAGTACTTC,TRBV7-9,TRBJ2-5,NA,NA
CASSSVTRRYGYTF,TGTGCCAGCAGTTCCGTAACTCGTCGCTATGGCTACACCTTC,TRBV28,TRBJ1-2,many,NA
CASSVESGVNTGELFF,TGTGCCAGCAGCGTAGAATCGGGGGTCAACACCGGGGAGCTGTTTTTT,TRBV9,TRBJ2-2,many,NA
CASSISRDDNQPQHF,TGCGCCAGCAGCATAAGCCGGGACGACAATCAGCCCCAGCATTTT,TRBV4-3,TRBJ1-5,NA,NA
CASSILGEVGELFF,TGTGCCAGTAGTATTTTGGGGGAGGTCGGGGAGCTGTTTTTT,TRBV19,TRBJ2-2,few,NA
CACTGFGAEAFF,TGTGCCTGTACCGGATTCGGTGCTGAAGCTTTCTTT,TRBV30,TRBJ1-1,NA,NA
CASTTPSGRTYEQYF,TGTGCCAGCACCACCCCTAGCGGGAGGACCTACGAGCAGTACTTC,TRBV7-2,TRBJ2-7,few,TRBD2
CASSEGWAGGTDTQYF,TGTGCCAGCAGTGAAGGGTGGGCAGGGGGCACAGATACGCAGTATTTT,TRBV6-1,TRBJ2-3,NA,NA
CASRSYGTRRGEQFF,TGTGCCAGCAGATCCTACGGGACGAGGCGGGGAGAGCAGTTCTTC,TRBV12-3/TRBV12-4,TRBJ2-1,many,NA
CASGLGFTDTQYF,TGTGCTAGTGGTTTAGGCTTCACAGATACGCAGTATTTT,TRBV12-5,TRBJ2-3,many,NA
CASSWDRKNTEAFF,TGCGCCAGCAGCTGGGACAGAAAGAACACTGAAGCTTTCTTT,TRBV4-3,TRBJ1-1,few,TRBD1
CVSSSPRGINTEAFF,TGTGTCAGCAGCTCCCCCCGCGGTATTAACACTGAAGCTTTCTTT,TRBV7-9,TRBJ1-1,NA,NA
CSATPRTGPDNEQFF,TGCAGTGCGACGCCCCGGACAGGGCCCGACAATGAGCAGTTCTTC,TRBV20-1,TRBJ2-1,NA,TRBD1
CASSLADRNGGYTF,TGTGCCAGCAGTTTGGCCGACAGAAACGGCGGCTACACCTTC,TRBV12-3/TRBV12-4,TRBJ1-2,NA,NA
CASSYGADTQYF,TGTGCCAGCAGTTACGGGGCAGATACGCAGTATTTT,TRBV7-2,TRBJ2-3,many,NA
CASSAFNEQFF,TGTGCCAGCAGTGCATTCAATGAGCAGTTCTTC,TRBV2,TRBJ2-1,many,NA
CASGVETQYF,TGTGCTAGTGGGGTAGAGACCCAGTACTTC,TRBV12-5,TRBJ2-5,many,NA
CSASRQGPYEQYF,TGCAGTGCTTCCCGACAGGGCCCTTACGAGCAGTACTTC,TRBV20-1,TRBJ2-7,NA,TRBD1
CASSPDRGLGEQFF,TGTGCCAGCAGTCCGGACAGGGGGTTAGGTGAGCAGTTCTTC,TRBV12-3/TRBV12-4,TRBJ2-1,many,TRBD1
CASTGKGVASYEQYF,TGTGCCAGCACCGGAAAGGGGGTTGCCTCCTACGAGCAGTACTTC,TRBV11-1,TRBJ2-7,many,NA
CASSNSFLKTQYF,TGTGCCAGCAGTAACAGCTTTTTAAAGACCCAGTACTTC,TRBV28,TRBJ2-5,many,NA
CASSTWGQGQNTEAFF,TGTGCCAGCAGTACTTGGGGACAGGGACAGAACACTGAAGCTTTCTTT,TRBV28,TRBJ1-1,NA,TRBD1
CASSPDTRGTAVPFLKKLFF,TGTGCCAGCAGCCCAGACACACGAGGGACGGCAGTACCCTTTTTAAAAAAACTGTTTTTT,TRBV11-2,TRBJ1-4,NA,NA
CASSQTGVDSPLHF,TGTGCCAGCAGCCAAACAGGGGTGGATTCACCCCTCCACTTT,TRBV9,TRBJ1-6,many,TRBD1
CASSPYTIIAGGPRYTGELFF,TGCGCCAGCAGCCCCTACACGATAATAGCGGGAGGGCCTCGATACACCGGGGAGCTGTTTTTT,TRBV4-1,TRBJ2-2,NA,TRBD2
CASSHRTSSYNEQFF,TGTGCCAGCAGCCACCGGACTAGCTCCTACAATGAGCAGTTCTTC,TRBV5-4,TRBJ2-1,NA,TRBD2
CASSLAPRGQREGPDTQYF,TGTGCCAGCAGCTTAGCCCCCCGGGGCCAGCGGGAGGGACCAGATACGCAGTATTTT,TRBV7-2,TRBJ2-3,many,TRBD2
CASSLALDNPYNEQFF,TGCGCCAGCAGCTTGGCCCTTGACAACCCCTACAATGAGCAGTTCTTC,TRBV5-1,TRBJ2-1,NA,NA
CASDGTTHNEQFF,TGTGCCAGCGACGGGACGACTCACAATGAGCAGTTCTTC,TRBV12-3/TRBV12-4,TRBJ2-1,many,NA
CRAGDGYNEQFF,TGTAGAGCGGGAGATGGGTACAATGAGCAGTTCTTC,TRBV7-2,TRBJ2-1,many,TRBD2
CASSPRVGEDNEQFF,TGTGCCAGCTCACCACGGGTTGGGGAGGACAATGAGCAGTTCTTC,TRBV18,TRBJ2-1,few,NA
CASSTLAGEYEQYF,TGTGCCAGTAGTACCCTAGCGGGAGAATACGAGCAGTACTTC,TRBV19,TRBJ2-7,many,TRBD2
CAISAGVSNQPQHF,TGTGCCATCAGTGCCGGGGTTAGCAATCAGCCCCAGCATTTT,TRBV10-3,TRBJ1-5,few,NA
CASSERDPGFYNEQFF,TGTGCCAGCAGTGAACGGGACCCTGGATTCTACAATGAGCAGTTCTTC,TRBV6-1,TRBJ2-1,NA,NA
CASSDSHRMGTNEKLFF,TGTGCCAGCAGTGATAGTCATCGCATGGGAACTAATGAAAAACTGTTTTTT,TRBV2,TRBJ1-4,NA,NA